This T cell receptor beta chain originates from a study of tumor-infiltrating lymphocytes in primary liver carcinoma. Study findings and constraints: The study found only about 8-24% of top clones in all five tumor regions.

From 450 to 550 ng total RNA, TCR beta cDNA was generated with a primer in the constant region. Slightly modified ARM-PCR with three nested multiplex PCR rounds yielded TCR beta libraries. The first two PCR rounds used TRBV1-TRBV30 forward primers with a C-beta reverse primer, around 10 cycles each. TCRdb analysed the multiplex PCR reads with MiXCR anew, one entry per CDR3 protein. Of 30,000 to 40,000 distinct CDR3 sequences listed, 70% to 85% are singletons. The tissue used was unsorted bulk material of roughly 17-32 mg. RNA and DNA were co-extracted from it with the AllPrep DNA/RNA mini kit. Primary liver carcinomas in the patients were surgically resected. A word on this clonotype: Its antigen is not identified.

Germline V CDR1 and CDR2: SGDLS, YYNGEE. Deletions cut 4 bases from V and 5 bases from J, with 15 bases between. The CDR3 runs 14 residues. The receptor was isolated from a man between 40 and 49 years old with primary liver carcinoma and hepatitis B virus infection. Sequencing input: liver tumor tissue from sampling region 4. Subset of the sample: tumor region T4, right-lateral pole. The chain recombines TRBV9 with TRBJ1-2; D uncertain. The CDR3 bases are TGTGCCAGCAGCTTACAAGAGGCTTGGTATGGCTACACCTTC. It translates to CASSLQEAWYGYTF.